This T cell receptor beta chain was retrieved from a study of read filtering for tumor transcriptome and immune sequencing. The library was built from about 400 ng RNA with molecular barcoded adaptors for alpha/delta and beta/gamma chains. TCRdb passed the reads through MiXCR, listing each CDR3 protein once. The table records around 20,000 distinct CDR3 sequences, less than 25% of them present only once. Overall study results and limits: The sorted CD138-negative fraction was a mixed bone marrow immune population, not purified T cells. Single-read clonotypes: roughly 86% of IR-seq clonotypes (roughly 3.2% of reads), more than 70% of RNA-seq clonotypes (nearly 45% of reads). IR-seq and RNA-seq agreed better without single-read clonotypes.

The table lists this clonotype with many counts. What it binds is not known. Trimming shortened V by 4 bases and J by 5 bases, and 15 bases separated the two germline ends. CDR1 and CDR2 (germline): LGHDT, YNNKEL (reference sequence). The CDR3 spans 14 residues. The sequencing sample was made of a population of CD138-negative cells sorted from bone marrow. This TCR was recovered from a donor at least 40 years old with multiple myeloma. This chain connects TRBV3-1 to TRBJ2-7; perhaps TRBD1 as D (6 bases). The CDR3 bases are TGTGCCAGCAGCCTAACAGGGTTTGGGGACGAGCAGTACTTC. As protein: CASSLTGFGDEQYF.